The next 17 T cell receptor beta chains were all read from a single sample in a study of neoadjuvant anti-PD-1 for oral cavity cancer. The time point: after neoadjuvant nivolumab, at surgical resection. The repertoire was sequenced with immunoSEQ multiplex PCR; TCRdb's copy has only in-frame clones and lacks some. The sample has around 13,000 clones, 71% seen once. This sample comprised PBMCs, obtained after nivolumab (anti-PD-1) treatment. Source of these receptors: a person between 40 and 79 years old with oral cavity squamous cell carcinoma.

This clone is a singleton in its sample. The chain uses TRBV9 and TRBJ2-7; possibly TRBD2 for D (5 bases). The germline V and J ends were trimmed by 4 bases and 10 bases, with 15 bases remaining between them. CDR1 is SGDLS and CDR2 is YYNGEE in the germline V gene. This CDR3 has 12 residues. The DNA of the CDR3 is TGTGCCAGCAGCATCGAGGGTGGGTTTCAGTACTTC. Translation: CASSIEGGFQYF.

This chain links TRBV7-8 with TRBJ2-2; D is ambiguous. V lost 2 bases, J lost 3 bases, and 16 bases lay in between. The CDR3 runs 17 residues. The germline V gene encodes CDR1 SGHVS and CDR2 FQNEAQ. The CDR3 nucleotides read TGTGCCAGCAGCTTATTAACCGTCTGGCGCGACACCGGGGAGCTGTTTTTT. Its protein product is CASSLLTVWRDTGELFF.

The chain links TRBV18 to TRBJ1-1; 8 nucleotides line up with TRBD1. The CDR3 is 16 residues long. V shed 4 bases and J 1 base; nucleotides not matched to a gene: 8. The germline CDR1 and CDR2 sequences are KGHSH and LQKENI. CDR3 sequence: CASSHETGAGNTEAFF. The CDR3 nucleotides are TGTGCCAGCTCACATGAGACAGGGGCAGGGAACACTGAAGCTTTCTTT.

The V gene is TRBV6-1, the J gene TRBJ2-3; D gene uncertain. The V end lost 3 bases, the J end lost 2 bases, and 3 bases lay between the germline ends. CDR3 length equals 12 residues. Germline V gene lookup returns CDR1 MNHNS and CDR2 SASEGT. CDR3 loop: CASSDTTDTQYF. CDR3 DNA: TGTGCCAGCAGTGACACCACAGATACGCAGTATTTT.

J is TRBJ1-5 and V is TRBV15, with unresolved D. With 0 bases removed from V and 6 bases from J, the gap between germline ends came to 12 bases. In germline, CDR1 is LNHNV, CDR2 YYDKDF (reference sequence). CDR3 length: 15 residues. The CDR3 nucleotides read TGTGCCACCAGCAGAGATCTTAGTCGGGGTCAGCCCCAGCATTTT. This codes for CATSRDLSRGQPQHF.

This sequence joins TRBV11-2 and TRBJ1-2; TRBD1 matches at 10 bases. Per the germline V gene, CDR1 is SGHAT and CDR2 is FQNNGV. Losses at the gene ends were 2 bases for V and 8 bases for J; bases not matched to a gene: 8. CDR3 length: 15 amino acids. CDR3 region: CASSLTSGQGQGYTF. The CDR3 DNA reads as TGTGCCAGCAGCTTAACGTCGGGACAGGGGCAGGGCTACACCTTC. Looking up the rest from reference TRBV11-2 and TRBJ1-2 gives the full variable domain: EAGVAQSPRYKIIEKRQSVAFWCNPISGHATLYWYQQILGQGPKLLIQFQNNGVVDDSQLPKDRFSAERLKGVDSTLKIQPAKLEDSAVYLCASSLTSGQGQGYTFGSGTRLTVV.

This clone occurred a few times. The chain carries TRBV4-2 and TRBJ2-1; 12 nucleotides line up with TRBD2. Germline lookup yields CDR1 LGHNA and CDR2 YNFKEQ. Trimming removed 0 bases from V and 4 bases from J; junction bases left unmatched: 1. This CDR3 spans 16 amino acids. CDR3 in DNA: TGTGCCAGCAGCCAAGAAGGACTAGCGGGGTACAATGAGCAGTTCTTC. Translating it yields CASSQEGLAGYNEQFF.

The chain employs TRBV5-4 and TRBJ1-4; the D gene is possibly TRBD1 (5 bases). CDR1 and CDR2 from the germline V gene are SGHNT and YYREEE (reference sequence). The ends were cut back, 0 bases at V and 4 bases at J, with 10 bases in the middle. The CDR3 length is 15 residues. The chain's CDR3 is CASSLGGGINEKLFF. CDR3 coding DNA: TGTGCCAGCAGCTTGGGGGGGGGAATTAATGAAAAACTGTTTTTT.

The CDR3 loop reads CASSQGTPSTDTQYF. CDR3 DNA sequence: TGTGCCAGCTCACAGGGGACACCTAGCACAGATACGCAGTATTTT. The chain is built from TRBV18 and TRBJ2-3; D may be TRBD1 (6 bases). The V gene's germline CDR1 is KGHSH and CDR2 LQKENI. Trimming pared 4 bases from V and 0 bases from J, leaving 11 bases between. This CDR3 is built from 15 residues.

This clone was counted between two and nine times. J is TRBJ1-5 and V is TRBV4-1; no definite D call. The CDR3 runs to 15 residues. Germline V gene sequence: CDR1 MGHRA, CDR2 YSYEKL. V lost 4 bases and J 0 bases, leaving 10 bases between the germline ends. CDR3 coding DNA: TGCGCCAGCAGCCCCGTGGCAGGTAGCAATCAGCCCCAGCATTTT. Amino acids: CASSPVAGSNQPQHF.

This CDR3 reads CASSLDNTDTQYF. The CDR3 DNA reads as TGCGCCAGCAGCTTGGACAACACAGATACGCAGTATTTT. The genes are TRBV5-1 and TRBJ2-3; the D is unclear. The CDR3 runs 13 residues. The V end lost 0 bases, the J end lost 2 bases, and 4 bases lay between the germline ends. Germline V gene data show CDR1 as SGHRS and CDR2 as YFSETQ.

The J gene is TRBJ2-2, the V gene TRBV5-4; D possibly uses TRBD1 or TRBD2 (5 bases each). V was shortened by 4 bases and J by 4 bases, with 11 bases between the two germline ends. The CDR3 has 14 residues. Germline values: CDR1 SGHNT, CDR2 YYREEE (reference sequence). CDR3 sequence: CASSIGTTTGELFF. CDR3 coding DNA: TGTGCCAGCAGCATCGGGACGACCACCGGGGAGCTGTTTTTT.

The J gene is TRBJ1-2, the V gene TRBV6-5; tentative D call: TRBD1 (5 bases). The CDR3 is 14 amino acids. The germline gives CDR1 MNHEY, CDR2 SVGAGI. V lost 0 bases and J lost 4, with 9 bases in between. CDR3 region: CASSYSRDAYGYTF. Written as DNA, the CDR3 is TGTGCCAGCAGTTACTCCAGGGATGCCTATGGCTACACCTTC.

The rearrangement links TRBV6-1 to TRBJ2-4; 7 bases agree with TRBD2. With V trimmed by 2 bases and J by 4 bases, 5 bases remained unmatched. This CDR3 is 15 amino acids long. Germline values: CDR1 MNHNS, CDR2 SASEGT. CDR3 in DNA: TGTGCCAGCAGTGAACCGGGACTACCAAAAAACATTCAGTACTTC. Residues: CASSEPGLPKNIQYF.

The chain recombines TRBV9 with TRBJ2-2; tentatively, D is TRBD2 (5 bases). Germline V CDR1 and CDR2: SGDLS, YYNGEE. V was clipped by 3 bases and J by 4 bases, with 16 bases between them. The CDR3 loop spans 16 amino acids. The CDR3 reads CASSAGGRDRTGELFF. CDR3 nucleotide sequence: TGTGCCAGCAGCGCTGGAGGACGGGATCGCACCGGGGAGCTGTTTTTT.

This clone occurred a few times. The CDR3 region is CASSLGLAGGEQYF. DNA of the CDR3: TGCGCCAGCAGCTTAGGACTAGCGGGAGGCGAGCAGTACTTC. The rearrangement uses TRBV5-1 and TRBJ2-7; 14 bases line up with TRBD2. The CDR3 consists of 14 residues. With 2 bases clipped from V and 6 bases from J, the junction kept 1 base outside the gene matches. Per the germline V gene, CDR1 is SGHRS and CDR2 is YFSETQ.

By sample fraction, this clone is medium-sized. The J gene is TRBJ1-5, the V gene TRBV15; no clear D. From germline, CDR1 is LNHNV and CDR2 YYDKDF (reference sequence). The CDR3 has 14 amino acids. V was clipped by 5 bases and J by 6 bases, with 14 bases between them. The CDR3, as DNA: TGTGCCACCAGCGGATTACGGGATGGTCAGCCCCAGCATTTT. Protein sequence: CATSGLRDGQPQHF.